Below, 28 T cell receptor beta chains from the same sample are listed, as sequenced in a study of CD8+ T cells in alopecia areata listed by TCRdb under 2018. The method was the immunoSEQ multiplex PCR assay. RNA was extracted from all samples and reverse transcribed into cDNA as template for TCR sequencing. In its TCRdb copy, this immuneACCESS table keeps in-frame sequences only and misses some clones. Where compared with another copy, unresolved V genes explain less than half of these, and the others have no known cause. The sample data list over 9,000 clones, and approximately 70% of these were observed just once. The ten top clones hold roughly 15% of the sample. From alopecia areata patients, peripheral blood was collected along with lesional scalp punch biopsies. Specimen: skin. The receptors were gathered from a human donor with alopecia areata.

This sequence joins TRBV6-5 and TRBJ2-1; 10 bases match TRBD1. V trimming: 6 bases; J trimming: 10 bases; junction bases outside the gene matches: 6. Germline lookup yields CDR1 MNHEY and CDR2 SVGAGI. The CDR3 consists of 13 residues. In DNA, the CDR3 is TGTGCCAGCAGGCAACCGGGACAGGGGGAGCAGTTCTTC. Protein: CASRQPGQGEQFF.

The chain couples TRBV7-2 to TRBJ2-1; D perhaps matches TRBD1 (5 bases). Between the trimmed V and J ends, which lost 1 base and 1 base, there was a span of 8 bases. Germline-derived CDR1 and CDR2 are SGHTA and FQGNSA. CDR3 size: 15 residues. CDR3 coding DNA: TGTGCCAGCAGCTTAGTGGGGCGGTCCTACAATGAGCAGTTCTTC. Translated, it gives CASSLVGRSYNEQFF.

The DNA of the CDR3 is TGTGCCAGCAGCGTAGACCTAGCGGAGGACAATGAGCAGTTCTTC. Translating gives CASSVDLAEDNEQFF. The chain links TRBV9 to TRBJ2-1; the match to TRBD2 covers 7 bases. The CDR3 has 15 residues. Per the germline V gene, CDR1 is SGDLS and CDR2 is YYNGEE. V dropped 0 bases and J dropped 5; count of bases not matched to a gene: 5. The whole variable domain, remainder taken from reference TRBV9 and TRBJ2-1, is DSGVTQTPKHLITATGQRVTLRCSPRSGDLSVYWYQQSLDQGLQFLIQYYNGEERAKGNILERFSAQQFPDLHSELNLSSLELGDSALYFCASSVDLAEDNEQFFGPGTRLTVL.

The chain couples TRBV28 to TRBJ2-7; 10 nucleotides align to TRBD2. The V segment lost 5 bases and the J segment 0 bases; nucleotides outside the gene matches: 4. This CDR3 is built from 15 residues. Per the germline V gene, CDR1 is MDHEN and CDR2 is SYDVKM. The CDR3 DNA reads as TGTGCCAGCAGTCTTACTAGCGGGGCCTCCTACGAGCAGTACTTC. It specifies CASSLTSGASYEQYF.

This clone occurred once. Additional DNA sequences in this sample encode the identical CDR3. CDR3: CASSSQETQYF. The CDR3 DNA is TGCGCCAGCAGCTCCCAAGAGACCCAGTACTTC. This sequence joins TRBV5-1 and TRBJ2-5; no reliable D call. Trimming stripped 3 bases from V and 1 base from J, with 1 base between. CDR1 SGHRS and CDR2 YFSETQ come from the germline V gene. The CDR3 sequence is 11 residues long.

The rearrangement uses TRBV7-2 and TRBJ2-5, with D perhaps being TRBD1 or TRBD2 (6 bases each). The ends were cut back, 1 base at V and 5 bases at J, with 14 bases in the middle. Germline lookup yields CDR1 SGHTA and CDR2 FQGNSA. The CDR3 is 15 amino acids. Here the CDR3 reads CASSLGGAGSETQYF. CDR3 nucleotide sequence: TGTGCCAGCAGCTTAGGGGGGGCCGGTAGTGAGACCCAGTACTTC. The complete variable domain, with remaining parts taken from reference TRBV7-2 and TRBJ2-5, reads GAGVSQSPSNKVTEKGKDVELRCDPISGHTALYWYRQSLGQGLEFLIYFQGNSAPDKSGLPSDRFSAERTGGSVSTLTIQRTQQEDSAVYLCASSLGGAGSETQYFGPGTRLLVL.

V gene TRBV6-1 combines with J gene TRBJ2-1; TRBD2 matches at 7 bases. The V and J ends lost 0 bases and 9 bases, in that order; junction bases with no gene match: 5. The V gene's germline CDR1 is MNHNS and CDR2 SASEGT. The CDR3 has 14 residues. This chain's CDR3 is CASSEARGTLEQFF. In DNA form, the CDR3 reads TGTGCCAGCAGTGAAGCGCGGGGGACCCTTGAGCAGTTCTTC.

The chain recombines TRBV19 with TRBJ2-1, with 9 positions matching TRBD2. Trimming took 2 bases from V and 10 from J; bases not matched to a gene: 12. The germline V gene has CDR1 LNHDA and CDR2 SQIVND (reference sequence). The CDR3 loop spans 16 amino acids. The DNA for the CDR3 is TGTGCCAGTAGTATAAGGGCTAGCGGGACTACTAGGGAGCAGTTCTTC. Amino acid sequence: CASSIRASGTTREQFF.

CDR3 region: CASGGRSGATGETQYF. CDR3 in DNA: TGTGCCAGTGGAGGTCGTAGCGGGGCCACAGGAGAGACCCAGTACTTC. The chain carries TRBV2 and TRBJ2-5; 8 bases align to TRBD2. In germline, CDR1 is SNHLY, CDR2 FYNNEI. CDR3 length equals 16 residues. V lost 9 bases and J lost 4; bases outside the gene matches: 16. Supplemented by reference TRBV2 and TRBJ2-5, the full variable domain reads EPEVTQTPSHQVTQMGQEVILRCVPISNHLYFYWYRQILGQKVEFLVSFYNNEISEKSEIFDDQFSVERPDGSNFTLKIRSTKLEDSAMYFCASGGRSGATGETQYFGPGTRLLVL.

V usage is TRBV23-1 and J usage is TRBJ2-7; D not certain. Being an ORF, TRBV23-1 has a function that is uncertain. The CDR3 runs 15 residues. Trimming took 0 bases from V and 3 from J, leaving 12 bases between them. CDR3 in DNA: TGCGCCAGCAGTCAATCGAAGACGCATCTCTACGAGCAGTACTTC. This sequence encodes CASSQSKTHLYEQYF.

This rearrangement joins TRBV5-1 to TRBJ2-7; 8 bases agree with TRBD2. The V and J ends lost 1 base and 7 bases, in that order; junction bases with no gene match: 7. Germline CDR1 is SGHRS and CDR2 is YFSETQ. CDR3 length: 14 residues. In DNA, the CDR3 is TGCGCCAGCAGCTTGACAGCGGGAGCTGGGGAGCAGTACTTC. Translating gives CASSLTAGAGEQYF.

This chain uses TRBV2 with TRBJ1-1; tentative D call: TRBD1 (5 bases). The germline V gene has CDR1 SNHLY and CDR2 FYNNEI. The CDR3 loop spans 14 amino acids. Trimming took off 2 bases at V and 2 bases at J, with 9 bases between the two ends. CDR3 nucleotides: TGTGCCAGCAGTGAAAGGGGAAGAAACACTGAAGCTTTCTTT. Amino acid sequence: CASSERGRNTEAFF.

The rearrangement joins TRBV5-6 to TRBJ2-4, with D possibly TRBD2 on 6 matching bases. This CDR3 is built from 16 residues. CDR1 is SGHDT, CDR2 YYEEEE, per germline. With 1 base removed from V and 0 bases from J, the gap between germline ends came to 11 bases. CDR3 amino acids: CASSLISGLAKNIQYF. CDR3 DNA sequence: TGTGCCAGCAGCTTGATTAGCGGACTAGCCAAAAACATTCAGTACTTC.

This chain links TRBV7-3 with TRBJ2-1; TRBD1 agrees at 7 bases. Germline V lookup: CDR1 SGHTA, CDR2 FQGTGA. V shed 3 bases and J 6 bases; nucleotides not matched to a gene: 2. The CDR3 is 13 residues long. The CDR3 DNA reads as TGTGCCAGCAGCTTTTCAGGGGGCAATGAGCAGTTCTTC. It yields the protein CASSFSGGNEQFF. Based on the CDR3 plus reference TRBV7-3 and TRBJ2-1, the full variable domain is GAGVSQTPSNKVTEKGKYVELRCDPISGHTALYWYRQSLGQGPEFLIYFQGTGAADDSGLPNDRFFAVRPEGSVSTLKIQRTERGDSAVYLCASSFSGGNEQFFGPGTRLTVL.

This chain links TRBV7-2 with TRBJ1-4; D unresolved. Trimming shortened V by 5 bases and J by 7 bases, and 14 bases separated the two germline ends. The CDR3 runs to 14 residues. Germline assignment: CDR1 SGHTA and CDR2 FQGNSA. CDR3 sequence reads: CASSRGGSGEKLFF. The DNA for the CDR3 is TGTGCCAGCAGCAGAGGAGGTAGCGGTGAAAAACTGTTTTTT. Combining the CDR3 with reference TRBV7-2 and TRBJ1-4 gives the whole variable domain GAGVSQSPSNKVTEKGKDVELRCDPISGHTALYWYRQSLGQGLEFLIYFQGNSAPDKSGLPSDRFSAERTGGSVSTLTIQRTQQEDSAVYLCASSRGGSGEKLFFGSGTQLSVL.

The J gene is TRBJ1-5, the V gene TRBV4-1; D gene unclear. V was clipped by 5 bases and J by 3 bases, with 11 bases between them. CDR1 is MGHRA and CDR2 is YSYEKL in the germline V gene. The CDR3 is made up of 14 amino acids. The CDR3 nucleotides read TGCGCCAGCAGCTTCACCGAGCTCAATCAGCCCCAGCATTTT. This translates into CASSFTELNQPQHF.

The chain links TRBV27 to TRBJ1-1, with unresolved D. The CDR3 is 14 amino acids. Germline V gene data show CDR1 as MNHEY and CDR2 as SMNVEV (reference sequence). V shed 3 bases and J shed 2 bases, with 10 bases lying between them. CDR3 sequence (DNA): TGTGCCAGCAGTTTTCGGCTGACAAACACTGAAGCTTTCTTT. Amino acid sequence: CASSFRLTNTEAFF.

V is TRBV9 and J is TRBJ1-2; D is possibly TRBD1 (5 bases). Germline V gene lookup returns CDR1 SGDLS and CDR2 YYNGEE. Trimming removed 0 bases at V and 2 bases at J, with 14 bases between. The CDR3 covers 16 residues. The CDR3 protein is CASSVGSTARNYGYTF. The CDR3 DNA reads TGTGCCAGCAGCGTAGGTTCGACAGCCAGAAACTATGGCTACACCTTC. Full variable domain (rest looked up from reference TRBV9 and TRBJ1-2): DSGVTQTPKHLITATGQRVTLRCSPRSGDLSVYWYQQSLDQGLQFLIQYYNGEERAKGNILERFSAQQFPDLHSELNLSSLELGDSALYFCASSVGSTARNYGYTFGSGTRLTVV.

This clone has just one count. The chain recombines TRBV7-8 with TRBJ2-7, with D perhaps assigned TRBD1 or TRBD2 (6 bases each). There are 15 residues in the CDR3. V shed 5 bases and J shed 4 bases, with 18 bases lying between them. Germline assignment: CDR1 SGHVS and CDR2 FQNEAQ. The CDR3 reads CASSPERGAGYEQYF. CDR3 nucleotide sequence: TGTGCCAGCAGCCCCGAAAGGGGGGCGGGATACGAGCAGTACTTC.

CDR3 region: CAISERGAVNTEAFF. CDR3 in DNA: TGTGCCATCAGTGAAAGAGGGGCCGTGAACACTGAAGCTTTCTTT. The chain uses TRBV10-3 and TRBJ1-1; TRBD1 might be the D (5 bases). The CDR3 loop spans 15 amino acids. The V gene's germline CDR1 is ENHRY and CDR2 SYGVKD. The ends were cut back, 3 bases at V and 0 bases at J, with 11 bases in the middle.

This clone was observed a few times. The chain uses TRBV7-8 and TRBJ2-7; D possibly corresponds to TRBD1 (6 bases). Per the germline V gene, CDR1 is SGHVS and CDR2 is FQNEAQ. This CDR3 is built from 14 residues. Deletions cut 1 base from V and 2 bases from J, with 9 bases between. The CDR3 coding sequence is TGTGCCAGCAGCTTAGGGGGGCCCGCCTACGAGCAGTACTTC. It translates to CASSLGGPAYEQYF.

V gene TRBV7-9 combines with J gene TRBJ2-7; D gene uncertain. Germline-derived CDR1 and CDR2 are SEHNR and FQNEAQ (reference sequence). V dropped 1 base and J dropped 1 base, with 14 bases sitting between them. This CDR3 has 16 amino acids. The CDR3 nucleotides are TGTGCCAGCAGCTTAGGAGACACCGGAAAATCCTACGAGCAGTACTTC. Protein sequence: CASSLGDTGKSYEQYF. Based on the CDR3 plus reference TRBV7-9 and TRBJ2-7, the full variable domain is DTGVSQNPRHKITKRGQNVTFRCDPISEHNRLYWYRQTLGQGPEFLTYFQNEAQLEKSRLLSDRFSAERPKGSFSTLEIQRTEQGDSAMYLCASSLGDTGKSYEQYFGPGTRLTVT.

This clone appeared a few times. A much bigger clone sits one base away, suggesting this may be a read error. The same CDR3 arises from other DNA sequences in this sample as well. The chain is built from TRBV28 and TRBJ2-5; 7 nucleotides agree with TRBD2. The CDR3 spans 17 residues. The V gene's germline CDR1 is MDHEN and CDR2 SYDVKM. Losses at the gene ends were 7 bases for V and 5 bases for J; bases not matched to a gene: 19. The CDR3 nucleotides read TGTGCCAGCAACGGTAGACGGGGGAGGGCCGAGGGGGAGACCCAGTACTTC. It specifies CASNGRRGRAEGETQYF.

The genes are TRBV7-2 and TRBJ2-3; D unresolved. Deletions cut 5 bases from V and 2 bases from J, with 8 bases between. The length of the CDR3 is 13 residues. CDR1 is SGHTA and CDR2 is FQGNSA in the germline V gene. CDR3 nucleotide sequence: TGTGCCAGCAGCCTCCCTTACACAGATACGCAGTATTTT. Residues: CASSLPYTDTQYF.

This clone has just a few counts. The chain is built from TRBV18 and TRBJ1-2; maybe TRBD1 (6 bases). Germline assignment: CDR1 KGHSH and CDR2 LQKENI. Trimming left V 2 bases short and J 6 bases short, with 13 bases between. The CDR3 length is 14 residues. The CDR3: CASSPETRGDGYTF. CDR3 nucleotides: TGTGCCAGCTCACCAGAAACCAGGGGCGATGGCTACACCTTC.

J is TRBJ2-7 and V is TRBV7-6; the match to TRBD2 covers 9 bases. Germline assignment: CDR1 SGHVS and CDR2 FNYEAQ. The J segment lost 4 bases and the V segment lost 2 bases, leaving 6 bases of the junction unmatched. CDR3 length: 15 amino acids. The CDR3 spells CASSLLAGATYEQYF. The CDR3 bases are TGTGCCAGCAGCTTATTAGCGGGAGCTACTTACGAGCAGTACTTC.

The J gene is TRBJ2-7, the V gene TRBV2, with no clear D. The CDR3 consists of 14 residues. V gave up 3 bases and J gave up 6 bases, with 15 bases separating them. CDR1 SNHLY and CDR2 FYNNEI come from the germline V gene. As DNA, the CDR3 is TGTGCCAGCAGTGACCAAGACTTCGGCCTCGAGCAGTACTTC. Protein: CASSDQDFGLEQYF.

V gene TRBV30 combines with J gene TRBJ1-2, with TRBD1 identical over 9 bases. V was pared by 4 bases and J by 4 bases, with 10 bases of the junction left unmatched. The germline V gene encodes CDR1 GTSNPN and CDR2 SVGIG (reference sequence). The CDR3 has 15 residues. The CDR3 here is CAWTAPTGGGYGYTF. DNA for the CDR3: TGTGCCTGGACCGCCCCGACAGGGGGAGGCTATGGCTACACCTTC.